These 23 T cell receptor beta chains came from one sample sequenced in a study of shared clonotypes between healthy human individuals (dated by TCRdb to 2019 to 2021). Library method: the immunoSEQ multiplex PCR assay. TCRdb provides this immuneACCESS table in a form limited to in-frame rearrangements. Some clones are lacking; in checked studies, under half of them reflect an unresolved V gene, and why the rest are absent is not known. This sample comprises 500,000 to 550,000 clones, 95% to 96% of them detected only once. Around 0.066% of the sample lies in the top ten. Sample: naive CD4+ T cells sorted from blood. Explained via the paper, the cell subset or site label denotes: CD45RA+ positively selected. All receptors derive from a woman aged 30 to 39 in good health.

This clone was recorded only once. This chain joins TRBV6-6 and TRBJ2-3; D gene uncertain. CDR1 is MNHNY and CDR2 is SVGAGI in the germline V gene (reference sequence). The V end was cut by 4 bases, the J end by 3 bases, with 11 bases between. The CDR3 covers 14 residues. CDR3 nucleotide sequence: TGTGCCAGCAGTTCCCCCCCGGAGACAGATACGCAGTATTTT. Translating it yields CASSSPPETDTQYF.

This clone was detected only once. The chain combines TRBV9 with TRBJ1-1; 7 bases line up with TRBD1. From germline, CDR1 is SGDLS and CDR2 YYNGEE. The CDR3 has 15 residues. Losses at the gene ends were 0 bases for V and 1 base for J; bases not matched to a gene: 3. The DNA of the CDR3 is TGTGCCAGCAGCGTAGAGGGGGCGGCGAACACTGAAGCTTTCTTT. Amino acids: CASSVEGAANTEAFF.

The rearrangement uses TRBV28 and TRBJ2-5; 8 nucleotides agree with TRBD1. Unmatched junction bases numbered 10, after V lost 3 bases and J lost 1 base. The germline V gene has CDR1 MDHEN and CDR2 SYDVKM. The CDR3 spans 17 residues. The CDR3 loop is CASSLGTGTGFQETQYF. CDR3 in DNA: TGTGCCAGCAGTTTGGGGACCGGGACAGGCTTCCAAGAGACCCAGTACTTC.

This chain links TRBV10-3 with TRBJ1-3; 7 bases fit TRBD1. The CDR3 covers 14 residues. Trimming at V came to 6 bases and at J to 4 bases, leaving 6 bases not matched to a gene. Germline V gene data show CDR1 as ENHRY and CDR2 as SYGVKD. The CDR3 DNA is TGTGCCATCAGGACTACAGGGGACGGAAACACCATATATTTT. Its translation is CAIRTTGDGNTIYF.

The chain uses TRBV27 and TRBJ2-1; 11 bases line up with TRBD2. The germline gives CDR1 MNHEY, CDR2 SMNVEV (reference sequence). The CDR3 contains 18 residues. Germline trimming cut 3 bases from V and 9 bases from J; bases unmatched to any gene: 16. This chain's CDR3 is CASSFRRVTSGSRGEQFF. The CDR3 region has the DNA TGTGCCAGCAGTTTTCGCCGCGTTACTAGCGGGAGTAGGGGTGAGCAGTTCTTC.

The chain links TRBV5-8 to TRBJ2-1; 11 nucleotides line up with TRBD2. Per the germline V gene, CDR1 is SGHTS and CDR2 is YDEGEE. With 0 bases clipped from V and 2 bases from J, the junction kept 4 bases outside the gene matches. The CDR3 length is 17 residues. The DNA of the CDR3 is TGTGCCAGCAGCTTGGCACGACTAGCGGGGCCCTACAATGAGCAGTTCTTC. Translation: CASSLARLAGPYNEQFF. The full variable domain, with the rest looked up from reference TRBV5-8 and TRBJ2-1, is EAGVTQSPTHLIKTRGQQATLRCSPISGHTSVYWYQQALGLGLQFLLWYDEGEERNRGNFPPRFSGRQFPNYSSELNVNALELEDSALYLCASSLARLAGPYNEQFFGPGTRLTVL.

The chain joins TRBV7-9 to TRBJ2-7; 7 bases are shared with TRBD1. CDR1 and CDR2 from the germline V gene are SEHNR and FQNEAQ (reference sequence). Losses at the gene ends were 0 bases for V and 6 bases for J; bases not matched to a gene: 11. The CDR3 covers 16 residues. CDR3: CASSLAGGLISGEQYF. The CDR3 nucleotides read TGTGCCAGCAGCTTAGCAGGGGGCCTTATATCTGGCGAGCAGTACTTC.

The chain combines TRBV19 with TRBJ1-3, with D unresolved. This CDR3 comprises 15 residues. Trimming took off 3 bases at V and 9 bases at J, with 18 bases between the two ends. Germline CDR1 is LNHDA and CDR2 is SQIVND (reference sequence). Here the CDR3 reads CASSMVSASSVTIYF. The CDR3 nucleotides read TGTGCCAGTAGTATGGTTTCGGCATCATCTGTCACCATATATTTT. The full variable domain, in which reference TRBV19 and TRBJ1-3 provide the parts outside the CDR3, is DGGITQSPKYLFRKEGQNVTLSCEQNLNHDAMYWYRQDPGQGLRLIYYSQIVNDFQKGDIAEGYSVSREKKESFPLTVTSAQKNPTAFYLCASSMVSASSVTIYFGEGSWLTVV.

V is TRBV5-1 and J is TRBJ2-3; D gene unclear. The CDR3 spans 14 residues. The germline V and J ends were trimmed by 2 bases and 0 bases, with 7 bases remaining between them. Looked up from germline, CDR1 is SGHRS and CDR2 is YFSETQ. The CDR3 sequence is CASSFLASTDTQYF. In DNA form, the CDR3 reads TGCGCCAGCAGCTTTTTGGCTAGCACAGATACGCAGTATTTT.

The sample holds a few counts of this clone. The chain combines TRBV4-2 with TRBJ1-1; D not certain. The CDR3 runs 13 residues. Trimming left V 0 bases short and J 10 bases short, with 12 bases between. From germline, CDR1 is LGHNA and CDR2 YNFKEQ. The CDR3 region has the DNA TGTGCCAGCAGCCAAGATATTGGGTGGCGAGCTTTCTTT. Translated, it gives CASSQDIGWRAFF.

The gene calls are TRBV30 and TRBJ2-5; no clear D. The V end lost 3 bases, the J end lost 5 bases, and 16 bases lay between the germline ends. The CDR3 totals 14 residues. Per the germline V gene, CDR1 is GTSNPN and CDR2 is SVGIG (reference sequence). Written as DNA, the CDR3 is TGTGCCTGGAGCCCCAATGGAGCGAGGGAGACCCAGTACTTC. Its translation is CAWSPNGARETQYF.

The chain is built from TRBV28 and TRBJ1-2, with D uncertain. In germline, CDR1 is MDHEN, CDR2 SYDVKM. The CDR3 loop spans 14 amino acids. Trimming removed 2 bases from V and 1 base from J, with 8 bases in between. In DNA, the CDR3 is TGTGCCAGCAGTTTAGGAGGGATTAACTATGGCTACACCTTC. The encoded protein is CASSLGGINYGYTF.

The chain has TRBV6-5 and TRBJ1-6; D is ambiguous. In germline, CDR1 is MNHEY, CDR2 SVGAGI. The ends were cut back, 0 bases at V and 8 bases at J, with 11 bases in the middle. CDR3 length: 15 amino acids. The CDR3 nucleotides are TGTGCCAGCAGTTACTCCCTGCGGGTTGATTCACCCCTCCACTTT. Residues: CASSYSLRVDSPLHF.

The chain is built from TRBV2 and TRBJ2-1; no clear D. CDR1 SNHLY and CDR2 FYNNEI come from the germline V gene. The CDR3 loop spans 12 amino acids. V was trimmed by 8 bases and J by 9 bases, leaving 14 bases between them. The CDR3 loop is CASGKGVGEQFF. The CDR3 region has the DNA TGTGCCAGCGGAAAGGGTGTCGGTGAGCAGTTCTTC.

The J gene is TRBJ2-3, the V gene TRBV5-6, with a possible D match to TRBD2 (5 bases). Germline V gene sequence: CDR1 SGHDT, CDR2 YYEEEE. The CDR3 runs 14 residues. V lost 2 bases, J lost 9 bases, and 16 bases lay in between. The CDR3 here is CASSFRSSGNTQYF. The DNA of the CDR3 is TGTGCCAGCAGCTTTAGGTCGTCGGGGAACACGCAGTATTTT.

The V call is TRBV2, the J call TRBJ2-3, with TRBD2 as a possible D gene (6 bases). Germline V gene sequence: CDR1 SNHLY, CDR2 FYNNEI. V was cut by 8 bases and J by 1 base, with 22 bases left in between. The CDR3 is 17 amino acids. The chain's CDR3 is CASVRDSQVRGTDTQYF. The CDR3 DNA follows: TGTGCCAGCGTTCGGGACTCACAAGTACGGGGCACAGATACGCAGTATTTT. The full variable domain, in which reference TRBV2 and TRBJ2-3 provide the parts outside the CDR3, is EPEVTQTPSHQVTQMGQEVILRCVPISNHLYFYWYRQILGQKVEFLVSFYNNEISEKSEIFDDQFSVERPDGSNFTLKIRSTKLEDSAMYFCASVRDSQVRGTDTQYFGPGTRLTVL.

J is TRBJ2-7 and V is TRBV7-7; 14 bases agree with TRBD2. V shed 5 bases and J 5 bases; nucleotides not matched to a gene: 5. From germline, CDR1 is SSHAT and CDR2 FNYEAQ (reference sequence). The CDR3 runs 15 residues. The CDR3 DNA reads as TGTGCCAGCAGCCAGGGACTAGCGGGAGTCCACGAGCAGTACTTC. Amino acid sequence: CASSQGLAGVHEQYF.

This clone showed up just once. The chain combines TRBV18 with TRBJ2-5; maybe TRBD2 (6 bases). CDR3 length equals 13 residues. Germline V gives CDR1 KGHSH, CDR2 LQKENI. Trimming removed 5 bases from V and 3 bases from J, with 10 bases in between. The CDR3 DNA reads TGTGCCAGCTCATTTTCGGGAGAAGAGACCCAGTACTTC. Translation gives CASSFSGEETQYF.

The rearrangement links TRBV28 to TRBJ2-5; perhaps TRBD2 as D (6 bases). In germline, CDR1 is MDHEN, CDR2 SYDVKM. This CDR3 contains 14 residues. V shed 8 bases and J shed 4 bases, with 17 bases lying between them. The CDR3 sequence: CASVRRLVSETQYF. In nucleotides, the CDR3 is TGTGCCAGCGTCCGGCGACTAGTGTCAGAGACCCAGTACTTC.

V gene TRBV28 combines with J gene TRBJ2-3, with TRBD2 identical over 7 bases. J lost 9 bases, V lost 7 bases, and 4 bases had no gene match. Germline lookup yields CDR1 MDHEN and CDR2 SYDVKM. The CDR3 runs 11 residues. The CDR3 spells CASTMGLTQYF. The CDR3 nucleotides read TGTGCCAGCACCATGGGACTAACGCAGTATTTT.

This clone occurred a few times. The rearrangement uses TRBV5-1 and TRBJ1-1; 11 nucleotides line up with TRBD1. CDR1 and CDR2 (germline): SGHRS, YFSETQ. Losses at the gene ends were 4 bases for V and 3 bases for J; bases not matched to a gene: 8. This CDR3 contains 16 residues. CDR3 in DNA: TGCGCCAGCAGCCCCTGGGACAGGGGGTTGCACACTGAAGCTTTCTTT. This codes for CASSPWDRGLHTEAFF.

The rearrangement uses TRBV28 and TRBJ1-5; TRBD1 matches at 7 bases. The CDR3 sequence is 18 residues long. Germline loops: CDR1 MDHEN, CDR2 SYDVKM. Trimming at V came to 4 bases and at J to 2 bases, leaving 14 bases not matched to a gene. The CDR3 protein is CASSSYALQTGRNQPQHF. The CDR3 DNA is TGTGCCAGCAGTTCCTATGCCCTACAGACAGGGCGCAATCAGCCCCAGCATTTT.

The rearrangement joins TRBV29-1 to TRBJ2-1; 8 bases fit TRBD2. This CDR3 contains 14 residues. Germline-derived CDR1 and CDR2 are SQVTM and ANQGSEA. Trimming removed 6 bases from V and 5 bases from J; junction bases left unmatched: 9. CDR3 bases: TGCAGCGTGGAACGGACTAGCAGTCACAATGAGCAGTTCTTC. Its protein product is CSVERTSSHNEQFF.